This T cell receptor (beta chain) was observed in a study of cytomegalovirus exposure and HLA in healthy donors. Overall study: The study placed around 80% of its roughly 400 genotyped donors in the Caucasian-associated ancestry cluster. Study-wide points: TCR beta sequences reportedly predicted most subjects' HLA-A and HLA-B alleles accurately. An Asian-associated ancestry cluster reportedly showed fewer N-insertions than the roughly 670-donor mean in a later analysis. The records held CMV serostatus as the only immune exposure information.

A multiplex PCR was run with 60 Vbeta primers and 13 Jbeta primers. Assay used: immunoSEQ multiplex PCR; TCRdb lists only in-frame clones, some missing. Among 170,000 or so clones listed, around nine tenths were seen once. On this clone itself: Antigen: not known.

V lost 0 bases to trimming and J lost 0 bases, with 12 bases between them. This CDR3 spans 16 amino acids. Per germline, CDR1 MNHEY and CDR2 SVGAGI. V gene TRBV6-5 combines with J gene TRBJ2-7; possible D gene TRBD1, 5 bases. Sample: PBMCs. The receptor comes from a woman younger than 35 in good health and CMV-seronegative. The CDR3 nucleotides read TGTGCCAGCAGTTACTCGATTCCAGGGTCCTCCTACGAGCAGTACTTC. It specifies CASSYSIPGSSYEQYF.